A selection of T cell receptor beta chains follows, all from one sample in a study of cytomegalovirus exposure and HLA in healthy donors. Generated by immunoSEQ multiplex PCR, the TCRdb table keeps only in-frame clones and is missing some. This sample has around 55,000 clones, with 70% to 80% found just once. Sequenced sample: PBMCs. The receptor set was obtained from a female donor in good health and CMV-seronegative. CDR3s include the opening cysteine and the closing phenylalanine or tryptophan. The order of the fields is J gene, D gene, V gene, CDR3 protein, CDR3 DNA. The D gene is left open where the match is weak.

TRBJ2-2,NA,TRBV27,CASRQANTGELFF,TGTGCCAGCAGACAGGCGAACACCGGGGAGCTGTTTTTT
TRBJ2-5,NA,TRBV7-2,CASSLPEVFRETQYF,TGTGCCAGCAGCCTTCCGGAGGTTTTTAGGGAGACCCAGTACTTC
TRBJ2-7,NA,TRBV7-7,CASSLDRYSYEQYF,TGTGCTAGCAGCTTGGACAGATACTCCTACGAGCAGTACTTC
TRBJ2-2,TRBD2,TRBV10-3,CAISKLAGGNTGELFF,TGTGCCATCAGTAAATTAGCGGGGGGGAACACCGGGGAGCTGTTTTTT
TRBJ1-6,NA,TRBV11-2,CASSSPGVRDNSPLHF,TGTGCCAGCAGCTCCCCGGGCGTCAGGGATAATTCACCCCTCCACTTT
TRBJ2-3,TRBD1,TRBV6-6,CASSPWGQGEDTQYF,TGTGCCAGCAGTCCTTGGGGACAGGGGGAAGATACGCAGTATTTT
TRBJ2-7,TRBD2,TRBV6-5,CASTAIAGGTYEQYF,TGTGCCAGCACGGCGATAGCGGGGGGGACATACGAGCAGTACTTC
TRBJ1-6,TRBD1,TRBV5-1,CASSADGQGMASPLHF,TGCGCCAGCAGCGCCGACGGACAGGGGATGGCGTCACCCCTCCACTTT
TRBJ2-7,TRBD1,TRBV7-2,CASRTQGGSGYEQYF,TGTGCCAGCAGGACACAGGGGGGATCGGGGTACGAGCAGTACTTC
TRBJ1-1,NA,TRBV7-2,CASLGQLTMNTEAFF,TGTGCCAGCCTTGGACAGCTGACAATGAACACTGAAGCTTTCTTT
TRBJ1-1,NA,TRBV5-1,CASSSLTGMNTEAFF,TGCGCCAGCAGCTCCCTAACAGGGATGAACACTGAAGCTTTCTTT
TRBJ2-1,NA,TRBV7-3,CASSLKLGDEQFF,TGTGCCAGCAGCTTAAAGCTAGGGGATGAGCAGTTCTTC